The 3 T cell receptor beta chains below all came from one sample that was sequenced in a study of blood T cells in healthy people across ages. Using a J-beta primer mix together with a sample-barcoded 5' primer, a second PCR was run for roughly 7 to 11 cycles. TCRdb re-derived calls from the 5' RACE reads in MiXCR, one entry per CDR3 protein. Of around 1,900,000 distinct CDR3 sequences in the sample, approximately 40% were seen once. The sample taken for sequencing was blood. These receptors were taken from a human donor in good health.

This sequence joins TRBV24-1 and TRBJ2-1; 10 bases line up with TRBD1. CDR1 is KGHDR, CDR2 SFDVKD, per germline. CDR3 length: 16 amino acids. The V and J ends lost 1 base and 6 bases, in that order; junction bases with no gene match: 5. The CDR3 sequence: CATSDFRRTGGNEQFF. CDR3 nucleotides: TGTGCCACCAGTGATTTTCGACGGACAGGGGGCAATGAGCAGTTCTTC.

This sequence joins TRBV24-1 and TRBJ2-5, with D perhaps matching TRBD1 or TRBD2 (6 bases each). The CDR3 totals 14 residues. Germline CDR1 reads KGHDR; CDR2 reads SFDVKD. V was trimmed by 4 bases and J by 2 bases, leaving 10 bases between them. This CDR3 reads CATSDIGGQETQYF. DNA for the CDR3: TGTGCCACCAGTGACATAGGGGGGCAAGAGACCCAGTACTTC.

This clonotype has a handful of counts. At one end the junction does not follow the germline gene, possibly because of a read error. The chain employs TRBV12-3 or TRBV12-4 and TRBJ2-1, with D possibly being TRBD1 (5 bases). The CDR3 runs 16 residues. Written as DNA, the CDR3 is TGTGCCAGCAGTACCTTTCCAGGGCGCACTTACAATGGGCAGTTCTTC. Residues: CASSTFPGRTYNGQFF.